Below, 29 T cell receptor beta chains from the same sample are listed, as sequenced in a study of OX40 agonist ivuxolimab in advanced cancers. Sequencing used immunoSEQ multiplex PCR; TCRdb keeps in-frame clones, though not all of them. The table records around 24,000 clones, about 85% of them present only once. Source: CD4+ or CD8+ T cells sorted from blood, taken in a trial of the OX40 agonist ivuxolimab. The receptors here all came from an adult with an advanced solid tumor such as melanoma, head and neck, liver or kidney cancer.

The chain uses TRBV5-4 and TRBJ2-2, with 7 bases lining up with TRBD2. After removal of 0 bases from V and 7 bases from J, the junction contained 9 bases not matched to a gene. The CDR3 contains 16 residues. CDR1 SGHNT and CDR2 YYREEE come from the germline V gene (reference sequence). As DNA, the CDR3 is TGTGCCAGCAGCTTGGTGGCGGGGGTTGCGATCGGGGAGCTGTTTTTT. Its protein is CASSLVAGVAIGELFF.

The J gene is TRBJ1-1, the V gene TRBV5-1, with D uncertain. With 1 base removed from V and 3 bases from J, the gap between germline ends came to 19 bases. Germline V lookup: CDR1 SGHRS, CDR2 YFSETQ. The CDR3 spans 17 residues. The CDR3 nucleotides read TGCGCCAGCAGCTTGACCAAAAAAGACCCCCCCGACACTGAAGCTTTCTTT. This gives the protein CASSLTKKDPPDTEAFF.

The chain recombines TRBV27 with TRBJ1-1; D gene unclear. The CDR3 runs 15 residues. Germline V CDR1 and CDR2: MNHEY, SMNVEV (reference sequence). V shed 0 bases and J shed 1 base, with 9 bases lying between them. CDR3 coding DNA: TGTGCCAGCAGTTTATCCGCAGCGGAGAACACTGAAGCTTTCTTT. Translation: CASSLSAAENTEAFF.

The gene calls are TRBV6-5 and TRBJ2-7; D perhaps matches TRBD2 (5 bases). The germline V and J ends were trimmed by 6 bases and 2 bases, with 14 bases remaining between them. CDR1 and CDR2 from the germline V gene are MNHEY and SVGAGI. This CDR3 is 14 amino acids long. The CDR3 nucleotides read TGTGCCAGCAGCCCCGGTGGGAGTCCCTACGAGCAGTACTTC. Residues: CASSPGGSPYEQYF.

J is TRBJ2-1 and V is TRBV30; 9 nucleotides agree with TRBD2. The CDR3 is made up of 15 amino acids. J gave up 6 bases and V 7 bases, and 13 bases lay outside the gene matches. The germline gives CDR1 GTSNPN, CDR2 SVGIG (reference sequence). The chain's CDR3 is CASYPGRGGPNEQFF. The CDR3 DNA reads as TGTGCCTCATATCCTGGGCGGGGGGGCCCCAATGAGCAGTTCTTC.

This chain joins TRBV7-3 and TRBJ2-7; 7 bases match TRBD2. The ends lost 10 bases at V and 7 bases at J; junction bases unmatched: 19. CDR1 SGHTA and CDR2 FQGTGA come from the germline V gene. The CDR3 has 15 amino acids. CDR3 DNA: TGTGCCACCACCAACAGGCGGGAGCTCCTAGGAGAGCAGTACTTC. Amino acids: CATTNRRELLGEQYF. Variable domain in full (rest from reference TRBV7-3 and TRBJ2-7): GAGVSQTPSNKVTEKGKYVELRCDPISGHTALYWYRQSLGQGPEFLIYFQGTGAADDSGLPNDRFFAVRPEGSVSTLKIQRTERGDSAVYLCATTNRRELLGEQYFGPGTRLTVT.

The CDR3 spells CASSDSWEGYEQYF. The DNA for the CDR3 is TGTGCCAGCAGTGACTCGTGGGAGGGCTACGAGCAGTACTTC. V usage is TRBV6-4 and J usage is TRBJ2-7, with 7 bases that match TRBD2. This CDR3 has 14 residues. The V and J ends lost 0 bases and 3 bases, in that order; junction bases with no gene match: 2. Germline V gene sequence: CDR1 MRHNA, CDR2 SNTAGT.

This chain links TRBV7-9 with TRBJ2-7; D assignment may be TRBD1 or TRBD2 (6 bases each). V was trimmed by 7 bases and J by 5 bases, leaving 15 bases between them. CDR1 is SEHNR and CDR2 is FQNEAQ in the germline V gene (reference sequence). The CDR3 is 13 amino acids. CDR3 sequence reads: CASIPPGANEQYF. DNA for the CDR3: TGTGCCAGCATCCCCCCGGGGGCCAACGAGCAGTACTTC.

This clone was picked up one time. J is TRBJ2-4 and V is TRBV2; perhaps TRBD2 as D (5 bases). The V end lost 7 bases, the J end lost 0 bases, and 10 bases lay between the germline ends. Germline assignment: CDR1 SNHLY and CDR2 FYNNEI. The CDR3 is 14 amino acids. The CDR3 protein is CASKEELAKNIQYF. DNA of the CDR3: TGTGCCAGCAAGGAGGAGCTAGCCAAAAACATTCAGTACTTC.

J is TRBJ1-5 and V is TRBV10-3, with 9 bases identical to TRBD1. After removal of 6 bases from V and 6 bases from J, the junction contained 12 bases not matched to a gene. Germline loops: CDR1 ENHRY, CDR2 SYGVKD. The CDR3 is made up of 16 amino acids. The CDR3 coding sequence is TGTGCCATCAGCCTCACAGGGGGCGAAGGTTCTCAGCCCCAGCATTTT. Encoded protein: CAISLTGGEGSQPQHF.

The chain uses TRBV6-1 and TRBJ1-1; no clear D gene. Per germline, CDR1 MNHNS and CDR2 SASEGT. CDR3 size: 13 residues. V dropped 4 bases and J dropped 1 base, with 7 bases sitting between them. CDR3 sequence reads: CASSVVGNTEAFF. In nucleotides, the CDR3 is TGTGCCAGCAGTGTAGTGGGGAACACTGAAGCTTTCTTT.

This chain's CDR3 is CATLPDRSNEKLFF. The CDR3 region has the DNA TGTGCCACCCTACCGGACAGGAGTAATGAAAAACTGTTTTTT. The rearrangement uses TRBV2 and TRBJ1-4; TRBD1 matches 7 bases. Trimming removed 10 bases from V and 4 bases from J; junction bases left unmatched: 9. There are 14 residues in the CDR3. Germline V lookup: CDR1 SNHLY, CDR2 FYNNEI.

This sequence joins TRBV6-6 and TRBJ1-3, with a weak D call TRBD1 (5 bases). CDR3 length: 15 amino acids. CDR1 MNHNY and CDR2 SVGAGI come from the germline V gene (reference sequence). With 2 bases removed from V and 4 bases from J, the gap between germline ends came to 12 bases. The CDR3 DNA reads as TGTGCCAGCAGTTACAGCCCGGGGCCCGGAAACACCATATATTTT. This encodes CASSYSPGPGNTIYF.

This chain connects TRBV15 to TRBJ2-2; 8 bases are shared with TRBD1. The CDR3 runs to 14 residues. After removal of 8 bases from V and 3 bases from J, the junction contained 5 bases not matched to a gene. Per the germline V gene, CDR1 is LNHNV and CDR2 is YYDKDF (reference sequence). CDR3 bases: TGTGCCACCGCCGACAGGGGTGACACCGGGGAGCTGTTTTTT. Protein sequence: CATADRGDTGELFF.

This chain links TRBV10-3 with TRBJ2-7; 8 nucleotides match TRBD1. The germline V gene encodes CDR1 ENHRY and CDR2 SYGVKD. This CDR3 spans 15 amino acids. V dropped 3 bases and J dropped 3; count of bases not matched to a gene: 7. The chain's CDR3 is CAISDDRGNVYEQYF. CDR3 nucleotide sequence: TGTGCCATCAGTGACGACAGGGGAAACGTCTACGAGCAGTACTTC.

J is TRBJ1-1 and V is TRBV9, with D unclear. This CDR3 has 13 residues. Germline lookup yields CDR1 SGDLS and CDR2 YYNGEE. V gave up 4 bases and J gave up 5 bases, with 12 bases separating them. As DNA, the CDR3 is TGTGCCAGCAGCCCCCAGAGTGATACTGAAGCTTTCTTT. Amino acids: CASSPQSDTEAFF. The variable domain in full, with the rest retrieved from reference TRBV9 and TRBJ1-1, is DSGVTQTPKHLITATGQRVTLRCSPRSGDLSVYWYQQSLDQGLQFLIQYYNGEERAKGNILERFSAQQFPDLHSELNLSSLELGDSALYFCASSPQSDTEAFFGQGTRLTVV.

This chain links TRBV5-4 with TRBJ2-7; possibly TRBD1 for D (7 bases). Trimming removed 4 bases from V and 3 bases from J, with 11 bases in between. The CDR3 sequence is 13 residues long. Looked up from germline, CDR1 is SGHNT and CDR2 is YYREEE (reference sequence). The CDR3: CASSAGQHYEQYF. Here the CDR3 DNA reads TGTGCCAGCAGCGCGGGACAGCACTACGAGCAGTACTTC.

This chain connects TRBV27 to TRBJ2-7; the D is unclear. From germline, CDR1 is MNHEY and CDR2 SMNVEV (reference sequence). Trimming left V 3 bases short and J 5 bases short, with 11 bases between. The CDR3 extends over 13 amino acids. CDR3 loop: CASSFDLGNEQYF. CDR3 coding DNA: TGTGCCAGCAGTTTTGATCTGGGCAACGAGCAGTACTTC.

The rearrangement links TRBV11-2 to TRBJ2-3; the D gene could be TRBD1 or TRBD2 (6 bases each). CDR3 size: 11 residues. The V and J ends lost 3 bases and 13 bases respectively, with 11 bases between them. Germline CDR1 SGHAT, CDR2 FQNNGV. The CDR3 protein is CASSFGGVEYF. The CDR3 region has the DNA TGTGCCAGCAGCTTCGGGGGCGTAGAGTATTTT. The full variable domain, rest sourced from reference TRBV11-2 and TRBJ2-3, is EAGVAQSPRYKIIEKRQSVAFWCNPISGHATLYWYQQILGQGPKLLIQFQNNGVVDDSQLPKDRFSAERLKGVDSTLKIQPAKLEDSAVYLCASSFGGVEYFGPGTRLTVL.

The chain combines TRBV4-3 with TRBJ2-7; D not certain. The CDR3 totals 13 residues. Germline assignment: CDR1 LGHNA and CDR2 YSLEER. The V gene lost 0 bases and the J gene lost 4 bases, with 7 bases spanning the gap. The DNA of the CDR3 is TGCGCCAGCAGCCAAGAGCGAGTTTACGAGCAGTACTTC. Protein: CASSQERVYEQYF.

The chain links TRBV11-1 to TRBJ2-5; 8 bases align to TRBD2. Per germline, CDR1 SGHAT and CDR2 FQDESV (reference sequence). The V segment lost 2 bases and the J segment 4 bases; nucleotides outside the gene matches: 12. The CDR3 length is 17 residues. CDR3 in amino acids: CASSLWSTRGGRETQYF. The CDR3 nucleotides are TGTGCCAGCAGCTTATGGTCGACCCGGGGGGGTCGAGAGACCCAGTACTTC.

V is TRBV4-1 and J is TRBJ1-5, with 7 bases matching TRBD1. The CDR3 has 15 residues. Germline assignment: CDR1 MGHRA and CDR2 YSYEKL. J was trimmed by 6 bases and V by 4 bases; bases with no gene match: 9. The CDR3 coding sequence is TGCGCCAGCAGCCCGGGACAGCGAATAGGTCAGCCCCAGCATTTT. Translating it yields CASSPGQRIGQPQHF.

The J gene is TRBJ1-2, the V gene TRBV29-1, with D hard to call. Deletions cut 6 bases from V and 5 bases from J, with 16 bases between. Germline loops: CDR1 SQVTM, CDR2 ANQGSEA. This CDR3 comprises 13 residues. The CDR3 sequence is CSVPGAPGYGYTF. The CDR3 nucleotides are TGCAGCGTCCCAGGCGCCCCTGGTTATGGCTACACCTTC.

The chain links TRBV10-3 to TRBJ1-2, with TRBD1 as a possible D gene (5 bases). The germline gives CDR1 ENHRY, CDR2 SYGVKD. Between the trimmed V and J ends, which lost 2 bases and 0 bases, there was a span of 10 bases. The CDR3 is 15 residues long. CDR3 in DNA: TGTGCCATCAGTGAGCCCCAGGGCCCTAACTATGGCTACACCTTC. Its translation: CAISEPQGPNYGYTF.

The gene calls are TRBV5-6 and TRBJ1-3; D is undetermined. V was cut by 0 bases and J by 0 bases, with 7 bases left in between. There are 15 residues in the CDR3. Germline CDR1 reads SGHDT; CDR2 reads YYEEEE. CDR3 sequence reads: CASSLGQDSGNTIYF. In DNA form, the CDR3 reads TGTGCCAGCAGCTTGGGCCAGGACTCTGGAAACACCATATATTTT.

The chain carries TRBV7-8 and TRBJ2-5; 12 nucleotides line up with TRBD2. The CDR3 spans 16 residues. CDR1 is SGHVS and CDR2 is FQNEAQ in the germline V gene. Trimming removed 5 bases from V and 5 bases from J; junction bases left unmatched: 9. In nucleotides, the CDR3 is TGTGCCAGCAGCCCGCATTCTAGCGGGGGGGCGGAGACCCAGTACTTC. Encoded protein: CASSPHSSGGAETQYF.

The V gene is TRBV5-1, the J gene TRBJ2-7; 8 bases agree with TRBD1. CDR3 length equals 14 residues. Unmatched junction bases numbered 5, after V lost 4 bases and J lost 2 bases. Germline V gene sequence: CDR1 SGHRS, CDR2 YFSETQ. The CDR3 DNA reads TGCGCCAGCAGCGTAGGACAGGGTGCCTACGAGCAGTACTTC. As protein: CASSVGQGAYEQYF.

The chain uses TRBV4-2 and TRBJ2-7, with 14 bases that match TRBD2. V was clipped by 0 bases and J by 6 bases; unmatched bases: 7. In germline, CDR1 is LGHNA, CDR2 YNFKEQ. The CDR3 spans 17 residues. In nucleotides, the CDR3 is TGTGCCAGCAGCCAAGATGGACTAGCGGGGGGAGTCGGCGAGCAGTACTTC. It yields the protein CASSQDGLAGGVGEQYF.

CDR3 sequence (DNA): TGTGCCAGCAGTTACTCAAGGGGGAGCAATCAGCCCCAGCATTTT. The encoded protein is CASSYSRGSNQPQHF. The V gene is TRBV6-5, the J gene TRBJ1-5, with D tentatively TRBD1 (6 bases). CDR3 length: 15 amino acids. V was pared by 0 bases and J by 1 base, with 7 bases between. Germline V gene data show CDR1 as MNHEY and CDR2 as SVGAGI.